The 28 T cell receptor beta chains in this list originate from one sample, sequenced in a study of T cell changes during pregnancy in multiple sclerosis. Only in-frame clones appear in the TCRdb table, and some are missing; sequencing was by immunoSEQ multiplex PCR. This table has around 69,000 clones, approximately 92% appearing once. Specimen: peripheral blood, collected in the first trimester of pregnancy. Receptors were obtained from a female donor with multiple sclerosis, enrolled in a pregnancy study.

The CDR3 nucleotides are TGTGCCAGCAGCGTAGAAGGAAACGGGGCAGATACGCAGTATTTT. It codes for CASSVEGNGADTQYF. J is TRBJ2-3 and V is TRBV9; possibly TRBD2 for D (5 bases). The V gene's germline CDR1 is SGDLS and CDR2 YYNGEE. V lost 0 bases and J lost 4, with 12 bases in between. This CDR3 has 15 amino acids.

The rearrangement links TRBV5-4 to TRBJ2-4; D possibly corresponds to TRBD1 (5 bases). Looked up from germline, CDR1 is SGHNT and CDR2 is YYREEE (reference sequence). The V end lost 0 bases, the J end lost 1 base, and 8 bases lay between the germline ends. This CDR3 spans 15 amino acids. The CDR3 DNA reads TGTGCCAGCAGCTTGGAGGGGTCGGCCAAAAACATTCAGTACTTC. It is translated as CASSLEGSAKNIQYF.

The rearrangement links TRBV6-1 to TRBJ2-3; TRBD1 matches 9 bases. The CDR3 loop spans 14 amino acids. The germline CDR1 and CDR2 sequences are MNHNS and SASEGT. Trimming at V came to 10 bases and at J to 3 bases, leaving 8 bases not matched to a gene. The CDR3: CATKGDRATDTQYF. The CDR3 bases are TGTGCCACCAAGGGGGACAGGGCGACAGATACGCAGTATTTT.

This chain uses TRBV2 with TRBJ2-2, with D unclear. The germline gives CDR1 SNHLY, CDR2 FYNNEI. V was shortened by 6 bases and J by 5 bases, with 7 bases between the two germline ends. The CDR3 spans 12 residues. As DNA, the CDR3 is TGTGCCAGCAGAGCCAGGACCGGGGAGCTGTTTTTT. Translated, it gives CASRARTGELFF.

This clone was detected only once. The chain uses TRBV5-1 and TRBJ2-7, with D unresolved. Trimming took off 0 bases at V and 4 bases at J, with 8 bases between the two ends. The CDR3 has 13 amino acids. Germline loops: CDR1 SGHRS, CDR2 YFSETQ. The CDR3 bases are TGCGCCAGCAGCTTGGTTGCAGGATACGAGCAGTACTTC. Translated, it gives CASSLVAGYEQYF. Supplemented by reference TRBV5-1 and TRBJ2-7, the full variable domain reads KAGVTQTPRYLIKTRGQQVTLSCSPISGHRSVSWYQQTPGQGLQFLFEYFSETQRNKGNFPGRFSGRQFSNSRSEMNVSTLELGDSALYLCASSLVAGYEQYFGPGTRLTVT.

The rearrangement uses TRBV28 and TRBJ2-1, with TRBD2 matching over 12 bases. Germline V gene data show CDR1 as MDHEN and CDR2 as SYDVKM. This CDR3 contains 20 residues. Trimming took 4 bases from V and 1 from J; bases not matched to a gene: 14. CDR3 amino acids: CASSSRRLAGVAVSYNEQFF. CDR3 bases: TGTGCCAGCAGTTCCCGGAGACTAGCGGGAGTGGCAGTGTCCTACAATGAGCAGTTCTTC.

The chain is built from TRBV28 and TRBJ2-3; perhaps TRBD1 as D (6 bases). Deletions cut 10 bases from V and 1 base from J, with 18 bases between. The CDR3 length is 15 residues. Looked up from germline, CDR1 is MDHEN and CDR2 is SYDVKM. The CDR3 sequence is CATRSPTGGTDTQYF. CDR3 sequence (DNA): TGTGCCACCAGGTCGCCGACAGGAGGCACAGATACGCAGTATTTT.

The CDR3 DNA reads as TGCGCCAGCAGCCAGGCCCTTACACAGGGTTTGAGCTATGGCTACACCTTC. Protein product: CASSQALTQGLSYGYTF. The chain employs TRBV4-1 and TRBJ1-2; tentative D call: TRBD1 (6 bases). This CDR3 has 17 residues. The germline V gene has CDR1 MGHRA and CDR2 YSYEKL. Trimming stripped 3 bases from V and 4 bases from J, with 21 bases between.

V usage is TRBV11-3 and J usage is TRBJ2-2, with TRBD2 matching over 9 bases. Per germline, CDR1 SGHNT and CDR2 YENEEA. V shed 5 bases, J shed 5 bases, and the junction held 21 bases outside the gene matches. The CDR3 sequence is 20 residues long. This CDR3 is CASSVVGRFAGGRSTGELFF. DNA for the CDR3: TGTGCCAGCAGCGTCGTAGGTAGATTCGCGGGAGGGCGCTCGACCGGGGAGCTGTTTTTT.

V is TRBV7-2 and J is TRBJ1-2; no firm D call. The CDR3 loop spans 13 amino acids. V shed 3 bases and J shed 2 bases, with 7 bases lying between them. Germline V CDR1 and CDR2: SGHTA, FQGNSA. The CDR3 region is CASSLTENYGYTF. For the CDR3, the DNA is TGTGCCAGCAGCTTGACGGAGAACTATGGCTACACCTTC.

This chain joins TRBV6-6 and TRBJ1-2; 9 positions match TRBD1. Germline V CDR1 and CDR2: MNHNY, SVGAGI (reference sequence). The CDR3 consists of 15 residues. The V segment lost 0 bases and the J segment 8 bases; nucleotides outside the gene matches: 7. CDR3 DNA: TGTGCCAGCAGTTACTCGATAGGGACAGGGCGAGGCTACACCTTC. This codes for CASSYSIGTGRGYTF.

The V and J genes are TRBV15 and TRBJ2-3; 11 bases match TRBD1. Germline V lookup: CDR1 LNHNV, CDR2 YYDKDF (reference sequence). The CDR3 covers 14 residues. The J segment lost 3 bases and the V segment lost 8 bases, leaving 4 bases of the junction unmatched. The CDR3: CATLDRGLTDTQYF. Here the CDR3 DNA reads TGTGCCACCCTGGACAGGGGGCTGACAGATACGCAGTATTTT. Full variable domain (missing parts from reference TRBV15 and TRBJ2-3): DAMVIQNPRYQVTQFGKPVTLSCSQTLNHNVMYWYQQKSSQAPKLLFHYYDKDFNNEADTPDNFQSRRPNTSFCFLDIRSPGLGDTAMYLCATLDRGLTDTQYFGPGTRLTVL.

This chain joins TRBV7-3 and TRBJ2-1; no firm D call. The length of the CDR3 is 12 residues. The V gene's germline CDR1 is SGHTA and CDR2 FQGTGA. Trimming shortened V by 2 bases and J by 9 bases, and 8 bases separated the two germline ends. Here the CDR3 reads CASSLYPSEQFF. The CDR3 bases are TGTGCCAGCAGCTTATATCCTTCTGAGCAGTTCTTC. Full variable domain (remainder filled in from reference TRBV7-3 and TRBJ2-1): GAGVSQTPSNKVTEKGKYVELRCDPISGHTALYWYRQSLGQGPEFLIYFQGTGAADDSGLPNDRFFAVRPEGSVSTLKIQRTERGDSAVYLCASSLYPSEQFFGPGTRLTVL.

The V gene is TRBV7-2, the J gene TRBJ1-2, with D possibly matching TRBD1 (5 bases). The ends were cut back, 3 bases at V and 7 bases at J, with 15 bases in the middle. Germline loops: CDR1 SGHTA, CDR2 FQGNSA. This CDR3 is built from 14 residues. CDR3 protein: CASSFQTSQGGYTF. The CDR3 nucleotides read TGTGCCAGCAGCTTTCAGACAAGTCAGGGTGGCTACACCTTC.

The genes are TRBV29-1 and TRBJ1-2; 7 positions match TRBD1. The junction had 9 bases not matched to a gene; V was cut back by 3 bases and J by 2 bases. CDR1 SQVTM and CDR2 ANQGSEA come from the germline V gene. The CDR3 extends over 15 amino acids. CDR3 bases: TGCAGCGTTGAGGGGACAGAAATTTCCAACTATGGCTACACCTTC. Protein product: CSVEGTEISNYGYTF.

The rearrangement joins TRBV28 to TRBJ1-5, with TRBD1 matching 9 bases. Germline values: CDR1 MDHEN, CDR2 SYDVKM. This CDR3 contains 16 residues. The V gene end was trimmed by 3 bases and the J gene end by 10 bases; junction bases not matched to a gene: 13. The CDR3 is CASSFTGTGYEYPQHF. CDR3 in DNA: TGTGCCAGCAGTTTCACCGGGACAGGGTATGAATATCCCCAGCATTTT. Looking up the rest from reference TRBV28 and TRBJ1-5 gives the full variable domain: DVKVTQSSRYLVKRTGEKVFLECVQDMDHENMFWYRQDPGLGLRLIYFSYDVKMKEKGDIPEGYSVSREKKERFSLILESASTNQTSMYLCASSFTGTGYEYPQHFGDGTRLSIL.

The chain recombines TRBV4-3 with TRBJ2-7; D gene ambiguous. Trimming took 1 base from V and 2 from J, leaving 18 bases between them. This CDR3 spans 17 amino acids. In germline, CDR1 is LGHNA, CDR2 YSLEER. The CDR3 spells CASSQANDGEIPYEQYF. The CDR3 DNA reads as TGCGCCAGCAGCCAAGCAAACGACGGAGAAATACCCTACGAGCAGTACTTC.

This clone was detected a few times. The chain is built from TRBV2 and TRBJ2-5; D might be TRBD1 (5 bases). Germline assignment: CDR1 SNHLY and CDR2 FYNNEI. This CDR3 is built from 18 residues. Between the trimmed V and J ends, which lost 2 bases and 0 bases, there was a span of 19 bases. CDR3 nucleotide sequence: TGTGCCAGCAGTGAATTGGATGCGACAGAATTGTACCAAGAGACCCAGTACTTC. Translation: CASSELDATELYQETQYF.

The CDR3 spells CASSSPGPGGYEQYF. The CDR3 DNA is TGTGCCAGCAGTTCGCCGGGGCCGGGGGGTTACGAGCAGTACTTC. The rearrangement uses TRBV28 and TRBJ2-7, with 7 bases identical to TRBD2. Germline values: CDR1 MDHEN, CDR2 SYDVKM. The CDR3 runs 15 residues. Unmatched junction bases numbered 10, after V lost 4 bases and J lost 4 bases.

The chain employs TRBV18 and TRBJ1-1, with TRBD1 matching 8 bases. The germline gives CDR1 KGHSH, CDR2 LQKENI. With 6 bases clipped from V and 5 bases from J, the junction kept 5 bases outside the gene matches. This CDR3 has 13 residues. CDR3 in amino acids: CASSSQGDTEAFF. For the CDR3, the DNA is TGTGCCAGCTCCTCACAGGGGGATACTGAAGCTTTCTTT.

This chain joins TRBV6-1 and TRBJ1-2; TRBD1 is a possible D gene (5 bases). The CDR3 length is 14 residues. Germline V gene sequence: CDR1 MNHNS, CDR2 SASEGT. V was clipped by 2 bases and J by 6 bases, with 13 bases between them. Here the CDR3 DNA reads TGTGCCAGCAGTGAAAATGGAGGGGTGGATGGCTACACCTTC. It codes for CASSENGGVDGYTF.

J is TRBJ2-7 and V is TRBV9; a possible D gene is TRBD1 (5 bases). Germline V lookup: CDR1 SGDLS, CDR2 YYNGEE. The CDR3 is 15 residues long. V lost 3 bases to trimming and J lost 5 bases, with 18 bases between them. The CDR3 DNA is TGTGCCAGCAGCGCAGACACAGGTCTGACGCACGAGCAGTACTTC. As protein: CASSADTGLTHEQYF.

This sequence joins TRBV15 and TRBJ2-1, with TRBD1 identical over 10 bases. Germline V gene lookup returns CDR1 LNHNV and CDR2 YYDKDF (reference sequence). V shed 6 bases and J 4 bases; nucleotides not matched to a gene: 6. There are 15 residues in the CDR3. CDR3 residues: CATRLGTGDYNEQFF. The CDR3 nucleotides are TGTGCCACCAGACTCGGGACAGGGGATTACAATGAGCAGTTCTTC.

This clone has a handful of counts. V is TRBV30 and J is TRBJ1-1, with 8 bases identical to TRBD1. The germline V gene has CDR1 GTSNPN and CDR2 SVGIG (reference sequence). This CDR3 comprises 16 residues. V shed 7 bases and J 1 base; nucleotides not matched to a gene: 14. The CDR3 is CASTPGSGGPNTEAFF. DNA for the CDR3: TGTGCCTCGACCCCGGGCTCAGGGGGCCCGAACACTGAAGCTTTCTTT. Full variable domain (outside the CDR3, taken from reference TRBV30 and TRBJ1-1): SQTIHQWPATLVQPVGSPLSLECTVEGTSNPNLYWYRQAAGRGLQLLFYSVGIGQISSEVPQNLSASRPQDRQFILSSKKLLLSDSGFYLCASTPGSGGPNTEAFFGQGTRLTVV.

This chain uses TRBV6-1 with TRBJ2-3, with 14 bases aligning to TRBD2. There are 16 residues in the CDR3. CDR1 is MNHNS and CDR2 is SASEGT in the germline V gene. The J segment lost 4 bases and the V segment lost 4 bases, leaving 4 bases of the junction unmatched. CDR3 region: CASSGETSGRADTQYF. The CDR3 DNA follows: TGTGCCAGCAGTGGGGAGACTAGCGGGAGGGCAGATACGCAGTATTTT.

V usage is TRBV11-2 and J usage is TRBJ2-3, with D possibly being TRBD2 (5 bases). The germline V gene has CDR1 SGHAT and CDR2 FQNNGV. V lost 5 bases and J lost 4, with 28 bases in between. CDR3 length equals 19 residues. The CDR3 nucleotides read TGTGCCAGCAGCCCGAATAAGGGAGACGGCGGAATAAGCCCAGATACGCAGTATTTT. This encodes CASSPNKGDGGISPDTQYF.

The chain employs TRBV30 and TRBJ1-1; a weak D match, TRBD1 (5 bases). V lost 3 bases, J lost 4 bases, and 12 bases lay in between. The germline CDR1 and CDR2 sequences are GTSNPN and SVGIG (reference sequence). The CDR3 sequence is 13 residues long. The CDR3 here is CAWRRGASTEAFF. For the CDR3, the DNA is TGTGCCTGGAGACGTGGGGCATCCACTGAAGCTTTCTTT.

CDR3 sequence: CASSQGQGGYTEAFF. The CDR3 region has the DNA TGTGCCAGCAGCCAAGGACAGGGGGGTTACACTGAAGCTTTCTTT. The chain uses TRBV14 and TRBJ1-1; TRBD1 matches at 9 bases. Germline CDR1 SGHDN, CDR2 FVKESK. This CDR3 has 15 residues. V lost 1 base and J lost 3; bases outside the gene matches: 3.